Listed here are 25 T cell receptor beta chains from one sample, sequenced in a study of blood T cell repertoires in COVID-19 (dated by TCRdb to the early 2020s). Preparation of the library involved the immunoSEQ multiplex PCR assay. Imported from immuneACCESS, the table was reduced by TCRdb to in-frame sequences with V and J called. These copies leave out some clones; in studies compared against another copy, an unresolved V gene accounts for under half, and the cause of the remainder is not known. Across this sample there are over 250,000 clones, with 85% to 90% seen only once. In total, the top ten clones hold approximately 1.5% of the sample. Specimen: peripheral blood. Source of these receptors: a middle-aged woman who had recovered from COVID-19.

There are a few counts of this clone. The V and J genes are TRBV5-4 and TRBJ1-1, with D unclear. Germline V lookup: CDR1 SGHNT, CDR2 YYREEE (reference sequence). This CDR3 region has 13 residues. The V end lost 4 bases, the J end lost 4 bases, and 11 bases lay between the germline ends. The chain's CDR3 is CASSHREGTEAFF. In nucleotides, the CDR3 is TGTGCCAGCAGCCACCGGGAAGGCACTGAAGCTTTCTTT.

The chain is built from TRBV2 and TRBJ2-7; 9 nucleotides align to TRBD2. The CDR3 runs to 15 residues. With 10 bases clipped from V and 4 bases from J, the junction kept 14 bases outside the gene matches. Per germline, CDR1 SNHLY and CDR2 FYNNEI. The CDR3 DNA sequence: TGTGCCACCTCCGATCGGAAAGCGGGGGGTTACGAGCAGTACTTC. This translates into CATSDRKAGGYEQYF.

The chain carries TRBV10-3 and TRBJ2-3, with D possibly TRBD1 on 7 matching bases. Trimming took off 0 bases at V and 5 bases at J, with 9 bases between the two ends. The CDR3 contains 14 residues. Germline assignment: CDR1 ENHRY and CDR2 SYGVKD. The CDR3 region has the DNA TGTGCCATCAGTGAGTCCAGGGGGGAAGATACGCAGTATTTT. Amino acids: CAISESRGEDTQYF.

The chain employs TRBV10-2 and TRBJ2-7; D remains unclear. This CDR3 comprises 14 residues. Germline CDR1 is WSHSY and CDR2 is SAAADI. V was trimmed by 7 bases and J by 2 bases, leaving 15 bases between them. The CDR3 protein is CASISPQQAYEQYF. CDR3 nucleotide sequence: TGCGCCAGCATCTCCCCCCAGCAGGCCTACGAGCAGTACTTC.

The rearrangement links TRBV6-5 to TRBJ1-2; tentatively, D is TRBD1 (6 bases). Trimming took off 6 bases at V and 1 base at J, with 9 bases between the two ends. In germline, CDR1 is MNHEY, CDR2 SVGAGI. The CDR3 is 13 amino acids. The CDR3: CASRRGLNYGYTF. The CDR3 bases are TGTGCCAGCAGGCGGGGGCTTAACTATGGCTACACCTTC.

Here the CDR3 reads CASSKASQDTEAFF. In DNA, the CDR3 is TGCGCCAGCAGCAAAGCCTCCCAGGACACTGAAGCTTTCTTT. The chain employs TRBV5-1 and TRBJ1-1; D gene uncertain. The CDR3 is made up of 14 amino acids. Germline V lookup: CDR1 SGHRS, CDR2 YFSETQ. Trimming pared 4 bases from V and 3 bases from J, leaving 13 bases between.

The chain recombines TRBV7-9 with TRBJ2-5; 11 nucleotides align to TRBD1. Germline CDR1 reads SEHNR; CDR2 reads FQNEAQ (reference sequence). This CDR3 spans 19 amino acids. V lost 3 bases and J lost 4; bases outside the gene matches: 16. CDR3 DNA sequence: TGTGCCAGCAGCTTTTTTCTGAGTTCGGGACAGGGGGATCGAGAGACCCAGTACTTC. Protein: CASSFFLSSGQGDRETQYF.

V and J are TRBV7-2 and TRBJ2-7; 8 positions match TRBD2. The CDR3 runs 15 residues. Trimming removed 4 bases from V and 7 bases from J; junction bases left unmatched: 12. Germline CDR1 reads SGHTA; CDR2 reads FQGNSA. In DNA form, the CDR3 reads TGTGCCAGCAGCTCTACTAGCGGAAGCATTAAGGAGCAGTACTTC. This sequence encodes CASSSTSGSIKEQYF.

V and J are TRBV4-3 and TRBJ1-4; D is undetermined. V was pared by 4 bases and J by 5 bases, with 20 bases between. Germline lookup yields CDR1 LGHNA and CDR2 YSLEER. The CDR3 is 17 amino acids. CDR3 DNA: TGCGCCAGCAGCCGAACCCCCCCGCAGTGGGAGAATGAAAAACTGTTTTTT. It encodes CASSRTPPQWENEKLFF.

The chain uses TRBV27 and TRBJ2-3, with 7 nucleotides matching TRBD2. Germline CDR1 reads MNHEY; CDR2 reads SMNVEV (reference sequence). J gave up 3 bases and V 2 bases, and 17 bases lay outside the gene matches. The CDR3 runs 19 residues. The CDR3 reads CASSLTHPQSGALTDTQYF. CDR3 coding DNA: TGTGCCAGCAGTTTAACCCACCCGCAGAGCGGGGCGCTGACAGATACGCAGTATTTT.

The rearrangement links TRBV4-2 to TRBJ1-2; TRBD1 matches at 8 bases. Germline trimming cut 4 bases from V and 2 bases from J; bases unmatched to any gene: 6. The CDR3 consists of 15 residues. Germline CDR1 LGHNA, CDR2 YNFKEQ. The CDR3 is CASSPRTGKNYGYTF. CDR3 coding DNA: TGTGCCAGCAGCCCCCGGACAGGGAAAAACTATGGCTACACCTTC.

The gene calls are TRBV27 and TRBJ1-5, with TRBD1 matching over 9 bases. The CDR3 contains 15 residues. Germline assignment: CDR1 MNHEY and CDR2 SMNVEV (reference sequence). J was trimmed by 5 bases and V by 6 bases; bases with no gene match: 8. The CDR3 is CASRRDREGDQPQHF. CDR3 coding DNA: TGTGCCAGCAGGAGGGACAGGGAAGGGGATCAGCCCCAGCATTTT.

This clone has more than one count but fewer than ten. The chain has TRBV19 and TRBJ1-1; the D gene is possibly TRBD1 (6 bases). The V end lost 6 bases, the J end lost 3 bases, and 17 bases lay between the germline ends. Per germline, CDR1 LNHDA and CDR2 SQIVND (reference sequence). The CDR3 sequence is 15 residues long. The DNA of the CDR3 is TGTGCCAGTAGCCCCCGCGTGGGGGCCGACACTGAAGCTTTCTTT. Translating it yields CASSPRVGADTEAFF.

The chain recombines TRBV7-3 with TRBJ1-1, with no clear D. Per the germline V gene, CDR1 is SGHTA and CDR2 is FQGTGA. The V gene lost 4 bases and the J gene lost 0 bases, with 6 bases spanning the gap. CDR3 length: 13 amino acids. In nucleotides, the CDR3 is TGTGCCAGCAGCTCGCAGGTGAACACTGAAGCTTTCTTT. Encoded protein: CASSSQVNTEAFF.

This chain links TRBV7-8 with TRBJ2-7, with 9 bases matching TRBD1. The germline V gene has CDR1 SGHVS and CDR2 FQNEAQ. J was trimmed by 7 bases and V by 7 bases; bases with no gene match: 17. The CDR3 contains 16 residues. The CDR3, as DNA: TGTGCCAGCAACCCCCATTGGGGGACAGGGATACAAGAGCAGTACTTC. Translation gives CASNPHWGTGIQEQYF.

The gene calls are TRBV18 and TRBJ2-7; 7 bases match TRBD1. The CDR3 runs to 13 residues. In germline, CDR1 is KGHSH, CDR2 LQKENI. V gave up 5 bases and J gave up 3 bases; unmatched junction bases: 4. CDR3 protein: CASSKGGLYEQYF. CDR3 DNA: TGTGCCAGCTCAAAAGGGGGCCTCTACGAGCAGTACTTC.

In its sample, this clone was seen a few times. J is TRBJ2-1 and V is TRBV30, with 7 bases that match TRBD1. The germline gives CDR1 GTSNPN, CDR2 SVGIG (reference sequence). V shed 3 bases, J shed 1 base, and the junction held 9 bases outside the gene matches. The CDR3 spans 16 residues. CDR3 in amino acids: CAWSLQGLTSYNEQFF. The CDR3 DNA sequence: TGTGCCTGGAGCCTACAGGGGCTGACGTCCTACAATGAGCAGTTCTTC.

This clone was recorded only once. The J gene is TRBJ2-5, the V gene TRBV9; TRBD2 matches at 10 bases. CDR3 size: 15 residues. Germline CDR1 and CDR2: SGDLS and YYNGEE. V trimming: 0 bases; J trimming: 4 bases; junction bases outside the gene matches: 3. In nucleotides, the CDR3 is TGTGCCAGCAGCGTAGGCCCTAGCGGGGGAGAGACCCAGTACTTC. Translation gives CASSVGPSGGETQYF.

The V and J genes are TRBV9 and TRBJ2-2; tentatively, D is TRBD1 (5 bases). Germline V gene sequence: CDR1 SGDLS, CDR2 YYNGEE. V lost 0 bases to trimming and J lost 6 bases, with 9 bases between them. The CDR3 consists of 14 residues. The CDR3, as DNA: TGTGCCAGCAGCGTAGGGATCAGGGCCGGGGAGCTGTTTTTT. Its translation is CASSVGIRAGELFF.

The chain has TRBV2 and TRBJ1-5, with D possibly being TRBD1 (5 bases). CDR1 is SNHLY and CDR2 is FYNNEI in the germline V gene. The CDR3 is 15 amino acids. V dropped 1 base and J dropped 7 bases, with 14 bases sitting between them. CDR3 coding DNA: TGTGCCAGCAGTGAAGGAGACGGAGGGGAGCAGCCCCAGCATTTT. Translation: CASSEGDGGEQPQHF. The full variable domain, with the rest looked up from reference TRBV2 and TRBJ1-5, is EPEVTQTPSHQVTQMGQEVILRCVPISNHLYFYWYRQILGQKVEFLVSFYNNEISEKSEIFDDQFSVERPDGSNFTLKIRSTKLEDSAMYFCASSEGDGGEQPQHFGDGTRLSIL.

This sequence joins TRBV4-1 and TRBJ2-7; 8 bases line up with TRBD2. The CDR3 length is 16 residues. The germline V gene has CDR1 MGHRA and CDR2 YSYEKL. V dropped 3 bases and J dropped 3; count of bases not matched to a gene: 10. The CDR3 loop is CASSHDKTSVSYEQYF. CDR3 nucleotides: TGCGCCAGCAGCCATGATAAGACTAGCGTGAGCTACGAGCAGTACTTC.

The V call is TRBV6-6, the J call TRBJ1-5; D gene uncertain. Per germline, CDR1 MNHNY and CDR2 SVGAGI (reference sequence). The length of the CDR3 is 13 residues. V was cut by 9 bases and J by 1 base, with 10 bases left in between. The chain's CDR3 is CASVLVSNQPQHF. CDR3 nucleotides: TGTGCCAGTGTATTAGTGAGCAATCAGCCCCAGCATTTT.

This chain links TRBV4-3 with TRBJ2-2; 8 nucleotides match TRBD2. CDR1 is LGHNA, CDR2 YSLEER, per germline. Losses at the gene ends were 3 bases for V and 3 bases for J; bases not matched to a gene: 9. The CDR3 has 17 amino acids. DNA for the CDR3: TGCGCCAGCAGCCAGCTATCGGGGGGGCTGGACACCGGGGAGCTGTTTTTT. Its translation: CASSQLSGGLDTGELFF.

There are many counts of this clone. The chain combines TRBV13 with TRBJ1-1; D is ambiguous. The CDR3 runs 16 residues. The V gene lost 5 bases and the J gene lost 2 bases, with 18 bases spanning the gap. Germline CDR1 PRHDT, CDR2 FYEKMQ (reference sequence). This CDR3 is CASSPSWRRQNTEAFF. As DNA, the CDR3 is TGTGCCAGCAGCCCTAGTTGGAGGCGGCAAAACACTGAAGCTTTCTTT.

In nucleotides, the CDR3 is TGTGCCAGCAGCCGGGGAGGCCCCGGGGAGCTGTTTTTT. Translated, it gives CASSRGGPGELFF. This sequence joins TRBV3-1 (or the pseudogene TRBV3-2) and TRBJ2-2; maybe TRBD2 (6 bases). Germline V gene sequence: CDR1 LGHDT, CDR2 YNNKEL (reference sequence). The germline V and J ends were trimmed by 4 bases and 6 bases, with 9 bases remaining between them. The CDR3 runs to 13 residues.